Following are 17 T cell receptor beta chains from one sample sequenced in a study of T cell responses to AZD1222 COVID-19 vaccine. Produced via immunoSEQ multiplex PCR; TCRdb's table is partial and in-frame only. The sample includes roughly 50,000 clones, about 90% seen only once; the top ten take roughly 3.9%. Here the sequenced sample was peripheral blood, taken on day 0 of AZD1222 vaccination. The receptor set was obtained from an adult in good health.

The chain has TRBV2 and TRBJ2-7, with 7 bases identical to TRBD1. Germline assignment: CDR1 SNHLY and CDR2 FYNNEI. V dropped 7 bases and J dropped 6; count of bases not matched to a gene: 9. The length of the CDR3 is 13 residues. CDR3 in amino acids: CASMGRGLREQYF. The DNA of the CDR3 is TGTGCCAGCATGGGCAGGGGGTTACGCGAGCAGTACTTC.

The sample holds a few counts of this clone. This CDR3 is CASSQERQGGGNTQYF. For the CDR3, the DNA is TGCGCCAGCAGCCAAGAACGGCAGGGCGGTGGGAATACGCAGTATTTT. The gene calls are TRBV4-1 and TRBJ2-3; D might be TRBD1 (5 bases). Germline CDR1 reads MGHRA; CDR2 reads YSYEKL. Deletions cut 0 bases from V and 7 bases from J, with 17 bases between. CDR3 length equals 16 residues.

The V call is TRBV28, the J call TRBJ1-5; TRBD1 matches 7 bases. This CDR3 has 16 amino acids. The V gene end was trimmed by 1 base and the J gene end by 0 bases; junction bases not matched to a gene: 3. The V gene's germline CDR1 is MDHEN and CDR2 SYDVKM. This chain's CDR3 is CASSLYRGHSNQPQHF. CDR3 DNA sequence: TGTGCCAGCAGTTTATACAGGGGACATAGCAATCAGCCCCAGCATTTT. Full variable domain (missing parts from reference TRBV28 and TRBJ1-5): DVKVTQSSRYLVKRTGEKVFLECVQDMDHENMFWYRQDPGLGLRLIYFSYDVKMKEKGDIPEGYSVSREKKERFSLILESASTNQTSMYLCASSLYRGHSNQPQHFGDGTRLSIL.

This chain links TRBV19 with TRBJ2-7; no reliable D call. The germline V gene has CDR1 LNHDA and CDR2 SQIVND (reference sequence). The CDR3 consists of 15 residues. V gave up 4 bases and J gave up 0 bases, with 13 bases separating them. CDR3 residues: CASSTMDAGSYEQYF. CDR3 in DNA: TGTGCCAGTAGTACTATGGACGCCGGCTCCTACGAGCAGTACTTC.

The V and J genes are TRBV9 and TRBJ1-1; D gene unclear. Germline V gives CDR1 SGDLS, CDR2 YYNGEE. The CDR3 length is 13 residues. V was pared by 0 bases and J by 6 bases, with 9 bases between. The CDR3 reads CASSVAIGAEAFF. The CDR3 DNA sequence: TGTGCCAGCAGCGTAGCTATAGGAGCTGAAGCTTTCTTT. Supplemented by reference TRBV9 and TRBJ1-1, the full variable domain reads DSGVTQTPKHLITATGQRVTLRCSPRSGDLSVYWYQQSLDQGLQFLIQYYNGEERAKGNILERFSAQQFPDLHSELNLSSLELGDSALYFCASSVAIGAEAFFGQGTRLTVV.

This clone was picked up one time. The V call is TRBV19, the J call TRBJ1-6; D perhaps matches TRBD1 (6 bases). Trimming removed 7 bases from V and 8 bases from J, with 18 bases in between. Germline assignment: CDR1 LNHDA and CDR2 SQIVND (reference sequence). This CDR3 has 15 amino acids. CDR3 amino acids: CASTRGGAVHSPLHF. CDR3 DNA: TGTGCCAGTACTCGAGGGGGGGCCGTGCATTCACCCCTCCACTTT. The full variable domain, its missing parts supplied by reference TRBV19 and TRBJ1-6, is DGGITQSPKYLFRKEGQNVTLSCEQNLNHDAMYWYRQDPGQGLRLIYYSQIVNDFQKGDIAEGYSVSREKKESFPLTVTSAQKNPTAFYLCASTRGGAVHSPLHFGNGTRLTVT.

The gene calls are TRBV6-5 and TRBJ2-3, with D tentatively TRBD1 (6 bases). Germline CDR1 and CDR2: MNHEY and SVGAGI. The germline V and J ends were trimmed by 5 bases and 1 base, with 13 bases remaining between them. CDR3 size: 15 residues. The CDR3 DNA reads as TGTGCCAGCAGTACACAGGGCGCGGGCACAGATACGCAGTATTTT. This encodes CASSTQGAGTDTQYF.

CDR3 nucleotide sequence: TGCGCCAGCAGCCAGGAAAGACAGGGCCCCGTTACCGGGGAGCTGTTTTTT. Its translation: CASSQERQGPVTGELFF. The rearrangement links TRBV4-3 to TRBJ2-2; 7 nucleotides agree with TRBD1. The CDR3 runs to 17 residues. V dropped 3 bases and J dropped 5; count of bases not matched to a gene: 12. Germline loops: CDR1 LGHNA, CDR2 YSLEER.

J is TRBJ1-2 and V is TRBV6-6; 9 bases align to TRBD1. Germline V gene data show CDR1 as MNHNY and CDR2 as SVGAGI (reference sequence). The trim removed 0 bases at V and 8 bases at J, leaving 1 base unmatched. CDR3 length: 13 residues. The CDR3 DNA reads TGTGCCAGCAGTTACTCGGACAGGGGAGGCTACACCTTC. This gives the protein CASSYSDRGGYTF.

The J gene is TRBJ1-2, the V gene TRBV6-5; 7 bases agree with TRBD1. The CDR3 is 14 residues long. In germline, CDR1 is MNHEY, CDR2 SVGAGI. The junction had 8 bases not matched to a gene; V was cut back by 6 bases and J by 4 bases. The DNA for the CDR3 is TGTGCCAGCAGGTACCAGACAGGGACCTATGGCTACACCTTC. It encodes CASRYQTGTYGYTF.

Only one count was recorded for this clone. V is TRBV29-1 and J is TRBJ1-1; D remains ambiguous. The CDR3 covers 14 residues. Trimming left V 4 bases short and J 1 base short, with 13 bases between. From germline, CDR1 is SQVTM and CDR2 ANQGSEA. CDR3 residues: CSVAVASGNTEAFF. DNA of the CDR3: TGCAGCGTTGCAGTGGCCAGTGGGAACACTGAAGCTTTCTTT. Variable domain in full (rest from reference TRBV29-1 and TRBJ1-1): SAVISQKPSRDICQRGTSLTIQCQVDSQVTMMFWYRQQPGQSLTLIATANQGSEATYESGFVIDKFPISRPNLTFSTLTVSNMSPEDSSIYLCSVAVASGNTEAFFGQGTRLTVV.

The CDR3 sequence: CASTGMMNSPLHF. The CDR3 nucleotides read TGCGCCAGCACGGGGATGATGAATTCACCCCTCCACTTT. The V gene is TRBV10-2, the J gene TRBJ1-6; D gene unclear. CDR3 length: 13 residues. Between the trimmed V and J ends, which lost 7 bases and 7 bases, there was a span of 11 bases. The germline gives CDR1 WSHSY, CDR2 SAAADI.

The genes are TRBV25-1 and TRBJ2-1; 9 nucleotides align to TRBD2. J was trimmed by 6 bases and V by 4 bases; bases with no gene match: 4. The CDR3 has 14 residues. Germline CDR1 reads MGHDK; CDR2 reads SYGVNS. The DNA for the CDR3 is TGTGCCAGCAGTGGGCTAGCGGGATCCAATGAGCAGTTCTTC. Its translation: CASSGLAGSNEQFF.

The V and J genes are TRBV6-5 and TRBJ1-4; tentative D call: TRBD1 (5 bases). Germline-derived CDR1 and CDR2 are MNHEY and SVGAGI. The CDR3 is 15 amino acids. The V and J ends lost 6 bases and 5 bases respectively, with 16 bases between them. The CDR3 here is CASRSPRQLNEKLFF. CDR3 nucleotide sequence: TGTGCCAGCAGATCCCCGAGACAGCTAAATGAAAAACTGTTTTTT.

The chain couples TRBV6-5 to TRBJ1-5; a weak D match, TRBD1 (5 bases). V was shortened by 0 bases and J by 4 bases, with 10 bases between the two germline ends. The CDR3 is 15 residues long. Per germline, CDR1 MNHEY and CDR2 SVGAGI. The CDR3 region is CASSYSGQRNQPQHF. CDR3 DNA: TGTGCCAGCAGTTACTCGGGGCAGAGAAATCAGCCCCAGCATTTT.

V and J are TRBV10-3 and TRBJ2-7; TRBD1 agrees at 9 bases. Germline V gene lookup returns CDR1 ENHRY and CDR2 SYGVKD. V lost 4 bases to trimming and J lost 2 bases; unmatched junction nucleotides: 9. This CDR3 spans 16 amino acids. The CDR3 region has the DNA TGTGCCATCAGTGTGACGGGACAGGGCTCTACCTACGAGCAGTACTTC. Its protein is CAISVTGQGSTYEQYF.

This chain links TRBV5-1 with TRBJ1-1, with D maybe TRBD1 (6 bases). This CDR3 region has 15 residues. Germline CDR1 and CDR2: SGHRS and YFSETQ. V was shortened by 5 bases and J by 2 bases, with 16 bases between the two germline ends. CDR3 DNA sequence: TGCGCCAGCAGTCATTCGGGACATCCCAACACTGAAGCTTTCTTT. It codes for CASSHSGHPNTEAFF.